This TCR beta chain comes out of a study of blood T cell repertoires in COVID-19 (dated by TCRdb to 2020 to 2021). For the study in its entirety: Collaborator samples came from the United States, Italy and Spain and covered acute and convalescent phases of COVID-19. Subjects who had been exposed to COVID-19, were actively infected with it, or had recovered from it provided the deeply sampled blood TCRbeta repertoires that made up the dataset. A de-identified subject ID, COVID-19 status, age in years and sex were almost always included in the sample metadata. HLA class I and class II types, where available, came from metadata supplied by the sample provider rather than from assay-based typing. The prospective study material was composed of cDNA or gDNA derived from T cells, B-cell-depleted T cells, or PBMCs. The repertoires were released in a freely available public database intended as a resource for research on the immune response to SARS-CoV-2. Samples were obtained from the ongoing ImmuneRACE study (first 160 participants) and from 1,254 subjects provided by 6 global collaborators.

The study at large found these results: Clinical and demographic metadata were provided uncurated, with the amount varying by source and participant.

Collaborating institutions collected whole blood in K2EDTA tubes following their own protocols. Collaborator samples were shipped for TCRbeta analysis as frozen whole blood, isolated PBMCs, or DNA extracted from either sample type. About this clone: Its antigen remains undetermined. No per-base quality is available; no much larger clone lies one base away.

TCRbeta CDR3 regions were amplified from genomic DNA by means of the immunoSEQ Assay, a bias-controlled multiplex PCR. In the source study's methods: Within the assay, amplification of reference gene primers was used to estimate how many nucleated cells each sample contained. To quantify the absolute abundance of each unique TCRbeta CDR3 rearrangement, sequence reads were collapsed and filtered. Productive Simpson clonality was computed per sample as the square root of Simpson's diversity index over productive rearrangements. TCRdb's version of the immuneACCESS table is confined to in-frame rearrangements and falls short of the full clone set. An unresolved V gene accounts for under half of the shortfall where checked; the remainder is of unknown origin. D and trimming were read from the DNA, whereas the V and J calls and clone size are those reported in that table. The sample includes around 160,000 clones, with roughly 82% observed a single time. Jointly, the top ten make up over 12% of the sample.

The cysteine opens and the phenylalanine closes a CDR3 of 15 amino acids. CDR3 DNA only is kept here, 45 bases in frame from base 1. Trimming at the junction amounts to 0 bases on V and 1 base on J, and the germline ends lie 9 bases apart. CDR1 and CDR2, per the germline V gene, are SGHDN and FVKESK. The chain is assembled from TRBV14 and TRBJ1-1; no D segment can be confidently identified. Sequenced: peripheral blood. The receptor was isolated from a human donor with acute or convalescent COVID-19. The donor label of this sample is uncertain. The nucleotide sequence is given as TGTGCCAGCAGCCAAGATCGGGGATGGAACACTGAAGCTTTCTTT. Its product reads: CASSQDRGWNTEAFF. The full variable domain, completed from the reference TRBV14 and TRBJ1-1 proteins outside the CDR3, reads EAGVTQFPSHSVIEKGQTVTLRCDPISGHDNLYWYRRVMGKEIKFLLHFVKESKQDESGMPNNRFLAERTGGTYSTLKVQPAELEDSGVYFCASSQDRGWNTEAFFGQGTRLTVV.